This T cell receptor (beta chain) was obtained from a study of blood T cells in healthy people across ages. Findings of the study overall: Diversity estimates from one million T cells were considered underestimates. TCR beta diversity, measured per million T cells, fell in a roughly linear way with age. A conclusive naive versus antigen-experienced comparison was prevented by the unsorted PBMCs.

Through a sample-barcoded 5' primer and a J-beta primer mix, a second PCR was run for roughly 6 to 12 cycles. TCRdb used MiXCR to reprocess the 5' RACE reads, holding one entry per CDR3 protein. The sample shows around 900,000 distinct CDR3 sequences, roughly 51% of them seen only once. About this clonotype: Its antigen is undetermined.

CDR1 SQVTM and CDR2 ANQGSEA come from the germline V gene. The CDR3 length is 13 residues. V was pared by 5 bases and J by 9 bases, with 17 bases between. Isolation per sample recovered at least 7 million PBMCs. This chain uses TRBV29-1 with TRBJ2-1; D is ambiguous. Sequenced material: blood. The origin of this receptor is a woman aged 55-70 years in good health. DNA for the CDR3: TGCAGCGTTCATGACACCAGTAAGTTTGAGCAGTTCTTC. Translation gives CSVHDTSKFEQFF.